This T cell receptor beta chain was obtained from a study of T cells in narcolepsy. Data came from immunoSEQ multiplex PCR; TCRdb stores just in-frame clones and leaves some out. The table has approximately 35,000 clones, around 87% seen once. The length of the CDR3 is 15 residues. CDR1 and CDR2 from the germline V gene are ENHRY and SYGVKD. Trimming took off 2 bases at V and 2 bases at J, with 13 bases between the two ends. The rearrangement uses TRBV10-3 and TRBJ2-7; no firm D call. This sequence was found in a human donor with narcolepsy. Sequencing input: CD45RA- memory CD4+ T cells from PBMCs. CDR3: CAISEGPAETYEQYF. CDR3 in DNA: TGTGCCATCAGTGAGGGACCCGCCGAAACCTACGAGCAGTACTTC.